Listed below are T cell receptor beta chains from one sample, sequenced in a study of cytomegalovirus exposure and HLA in healthy donors. TCRdb's table, derived via immunoSEQ multiplex PCR, lists solely in-frame clones and lacks some. The table lists 140,000 to 150,000 clones, 90% to 95% of them singletons. Sequenced sample: PBMCs. These receptors were taken from a man aged 18 to 35 in good health and CMV-seronegative. The CDR3 runs from the conserved cysteine through the conserved F or W. Each record gives: D gene, V gene, clone size, J gene, CDR3 DNA, CDR3 protein. D genes are given only for firm matches. Clone size is not always given. Where it is, it says once, few, many or a class for expanded clones.

d_gene: NA
v_gene: TRBV10-1
abundance: NA
j_gene: TRBJ1-2
CDR3nt: TGCGCCAGCAGTGATGGACAGAACTATGGCTACACCTTC
CDR3aa: CASSDGQNYGYTF

d_gene: NA
v_gene: TRBV30
abundance: once
j_gene: TRBJ2-5
CDR3nt: TGTGCCTGGGAACGGACGGGGGTCGGGGAGACCCAGTACTTC
CDR3aa: CAWERTGVGETQYF

d_gene: NA
v_gene: TRBV7-9
abundance: NA
j_gene: TRBJ2-5
CDR3nt: TGTGCCAGCAGCCCGGCGGTACAAGAGACCCAGTACTTC
CDR3aa: CASSPAVQETQYF

d_gene: TRBD2
v_gene: TRBV10-3
abundance: NA
j_gene: TRBJ2-1
CDR3nt: TGTGCCATCAGTGATGCCCTTACCACTAGCGGAGTCTACAATGAGCAGTTCTTC
CDR3aa: CAISDALTTSGVYNEQFF

d_gene: NA
v_gene: TRBV30
abundance: NA
j_gene: TRBJ2-3
CDR3nt: TGTGCCTGGAGTGTGATTCAAGCGGGTGGTACGCAGTATTTT
CDR3aa: CAWSVIQAGGTQYF

d_gene: NA
v_gene: TRBV28
abundance: NA
j_gene: TRBJ1-1
CDR3nt: TGTGCCAGCCTGGGGGCAGACAAGAACACTGAAGCTTTCTTT
CDR3aa: CASLGADKNTEAFF

d_gene: NA
v_gene: TRBV21-1
abundance: NA
j_gene: TRBJ2-5
CDR3nt: TGTGCCAGCAGCAAGGCGACAGGGGTTTATCGGGAGACCCAGTACTTC
CDR3aa: CASSKATGVYRETQYF

d_gene: NA
v_gene: TRBV11-3
abundance: NA
j_gene: TRBJ1-1
CDR3nt: TGTGCCAGCAGCTTACGGACAGTCATAGGCGCTGAAGCTTTCTTT
CDR3aa: CASSLRTVIGAEAFF

d_gene: TRBD1
v_gene: TRBV9
abundance: NA
j_gene: TRBJ2-2
CDR3nt: TGTGCCAGCAGCGTATTCGGGGACAGGGCCCTCACGAACACCGGGGAGCTGTTTTTT
CDR3aa: CASSVFGDRALTNTGELFF

d_gene: NA
v_gene: TRBV19
abundance: NA
j_gene: TRBJ2-1
CDR3nt: TGTGCCAGTAGTATGGAGAGCTCCTACAATGAGCAGTTCTTC
CDR3aa: CASSMESSYNEQFF

d_gene: NA
v_gene: TRBV5-6
abundance: NA
j_gene: TRBJ1-2
CDR3nt: TGTGCCAGCAGCCTCGGGGGGGGCGCATATGGCTACACCTTC
CDR3aa: CASSLGGGAYGYTF

d_gene: NA
v_gene: TRBV11-2
abundance: NA
j_gene: TRBJ1-2
CDR3nt: TGTGCCAGCAGCTCCGCAGTCACAGGGATTTTGGATGGCTACACCTTC
CDR3aa: CASSSAVTGILDGYTF

d_gene: TRBD2
v_gene: TRBV7-9
abundance: NA
j_gene: TRBJ2-1
CDR3nt: TGTGCCAGCAGCTTAGTCAGTCTCGCAGGGACTAGCGGGAGGGCTCAATTCTTC
CDR3aa: CASSLVSLAGTSGRAQFF

d_gene: NA
v_gene: TRBV19
abundance: NA
j_gene: TRBJ2-6
CDR3nt: TGTGCCAGTAGTGCAGGGCTCTCTGGGGCCAACGTCCTGACTTTC
CDR3aa: CASSAGLSGANVLTF

d_gene: TRBD1
v_gene: TRBV11-3
abundance: NA
j_gene: TRBJ1-1
CDR3nt: TGTGCCAGCAGCCGCGGGACAGGCCATCGTGGCTCCGAAGCTTTCTTT
CDR3aa: CASSRGTGHRGSEAFF

d_gene: TRBD1
v_gene: TRBV11-3
abundance: NA
j_gene: TRBJ1-3
CDR3nt: TGTGCCAGCAGCACTACAGGGGAGGAATCTGGAAACACCATATATTTT
CDR3aa: CASSTTGEESGNTIYF

d_gene: TRBD1
v_gene: TRBV11-3
abundance: NA
j_gene: TRBJ1-3
CDR3nt: TGTGCCAGCAGCCCGGGACAGGGAAACACCATATATTTT
CDR3aa: CASSPGQGNTIYF

d_gene: NA
v_gene: TRBV5-6
abundance: NA
j_gene: TRBJ1-4
CDR3nt: TGTGCCAGCAGCTTGGGGGAGGGACTGGTTAATGAAAAACTGTTTTTT
CDR3aa: CASSLGEGLVNEKLFF

d_gene: TRBD1
v_gene: TRBV29-1
abundance: NA
j_gene: TRBJ1-1
CDR3nt: TGCAGCGTCCAAACAGGGGGCTTACAAACTTTCTTT
CDR3aa: CSVQTGGLQTFF

d_gene: TRBD1
v_gene: TRBV13
abundance: once
j_gene: TRBJ1-2
CDR3nt: TGTGCCAGCAGCTTGGGACAGGGGGCTGATGGCTACACCTTC
CDR3aa: CASSLGQGADGYTF

d_gene: NA
v_gene: TRBV9
abundance: NA
j_gene: TRBJ1-2
CDR3nt: TGTGCCAGCAGTATGACAGGCATCCCTAACTATGGCTACACCTTC
CDR3aa: CASSMTGIPNYGYTF

d_gene: TRBD2
v_gene: TRBV9
abundance: NA
j_gene: TRBJ2-1
CDR3nt: TGTGCCAGCAGCTCCCCTCCGTTCGAGCGGGAAGGACTCAATGAGCAGTTCTTC
CDR3aa: CASSSPPFEREGLNEQFF

d_gene: TRBD1
v_gene: TRBV5-1
abundance: NA
j_gene: TRBJ1-2
CDR3nt: TGCGCCAGCAGTCCCTCGGGACAGAACTATGGCTACACCTTC
CDR3aa: CASSPSGQNYGYTF

d_gene: NA
v_gene: TRBV19
abundance: NA
j_gene: TRBJ2-5
CDR3nt: TGTGCCAGTAGACACAGGGAGCGCGGGGAGACCCAGTACTTC
CDR3aa: CASRHRERGETQYF

d_gene: NA
v_gene: TRBV11-2
abundance: NA
j_gene: TRBJ2-1
CDR3nt: TGTGCCAGCAGCTTAGAACAGGCCTACAATGAGCAGTTCTTC
CDR3aa: CASSLEQAYNEQFF

d_gene: TRBD1
v_gene: TRBV4-1
abundance: NA
j_gene: TRBJ1-2
CDR3nt: TGCGCCAGCAGCCAACCCCGGGACAGGCCGGGCTACACCTTC
CDR3aa: CASSQPRDRPGYTF

d_gene: TRBD2
v_gene: TRBV5-1
abundance: NA
j_gene: TRBJ2-2
CDR3nt: TGCGCCAGCACCCTGACTAGCGGGGGGCCAGCGAACACCGGGGAGCTGTTTTTT
CDR3aa: CASTLTSGGPANTGELFF

d_gene: NA
v_gene: TRBV2
abundance: NA
j_gene: TRBJ1-4
CDR3nt: TGTGCCAGCAGTGAGGCGGGGCCCCAAAACCTCGGGGAAAAACTGTTTTTT
CDR3aa: CASSEAGPQNLGEKLFF

d_gene: NA
v_gene: TRBV2
abundance: NA
j_gene: TRBJ2-5
CDR3nt: TGTGCCAGCAGTGAATCCGGAGTGGAGACCCAGTACTTC
CDR3aa: CASSESGVETQYF

d_gene: NA
v_gene: TRBV19
abundance: NA
j_gene: TRBJ1-5
CDR3nt: TGTGCCAGTAGTACCCTGACAAGTCAGCCCCAGCATTTT
CDR3aa: CASSTLTSQPQHF

d_gene: NA
v_gene: TRBV9
abundance: NA
j_gene: TRBJ2-1
CDR3nt: TGTGCCAGCAGCGTAGCTACCGGTGAGCAGTTCTTC
CDR3aa: CASSVATGEQFF

d_gene: NA
v_gene: TRBV27
abundance: NA
j_gene: TRBJ1-1
CDR3nt: TGTGCCAGCAGTTTATCGGTAACATTCATGAACACTGAAGCTTTCTTT
CDR3aa: CASSLSVTFMNTEAFF

d_gene: NA
v_gene: TRBV15
abundance: NA
j_gene: TRBJ2-5
CDR3nt: TGTGCCACCAGCAGATCGGAAGAGACCCAGTACTTC
CDR3aa: CATSRSEETQYF

d_gene: NA
v_gene: TRBV18
abundance: NA
j_gene: TRBJ2-7
CDR3nt: TGTGCCAGCTCACCATATGAGGTCTCGTTTAGTTACGAGCAGTACTTC
CDR3aa: CASSPYEVSFSYEQYF

d_gene: TRBD2
v_gene: TRBV11-3
abundance: NA
j_gene: TRBJ2-5
CDR3nt: TGTGCCAGCAGCTTTCATCTAGCGGGGGACCAAGAGACCCAGTACTTC
CDR3aa: CASSFHLAGDQETQYF

d_gene: NA
v_gene: TRBV7-9
abundance: once
j_gene: TRBJ1-2
CDR3nt: TGTGCCAGCAGCTTAGTGGACAGTAGGGGCTACACCTTC
CDR3aa: CASSLVDSRGYTF

d_gene: TRBD2
v_gene: TRBV5-6
abundance: NA
j_gene: TRBJ2-2
CDR3nt: TGTGCCAGCAGCCCGCGGGGGACTAGCGTTTACGGGGAGCTGTTTTTT
CDR3aa: CASSPRGTSVYGELFF

d_gene: NA
v_gene: TRBV5-4
abundance: NA
j_gene: TRBJ2-1
CDR3nt: TGTGCCAGCAGCTGGGGCCAGACGCCGGAGCAGTTCTTC
CDR3aa: CASSWGQTPEQFF

d_gene: NA
v_gene: TRBV7-7
abundance: NA
j_gene: TRBJ2-5
CDR3nt: TGTGCCAGCAGCTTAGTACAGGGAGAGGGGAAGACCCAGTACTTC
CDR3aa: CASSLVQGEGKTQYF

d_gene: NA
v_gene: TRBV7-8
abundance: NA
j_gene: TRBJ2-5
CDR3nt: TGTGCCAGCAGCCGAGAGACCCAGTACTTC
CDR3aa: CASSRETQYF

d_gene: NA
v_gene: TRBV5-1
abundance: NA
j_gene: TRBJ1-3
CDR3nt: TGCGCCAGCAGCTTGTCCTCTCAAGGGAGCTCTGGAAACACCATATATTTT
CDR3aa: CASSLSSQGSSGNTIYF

d_gene: NA
v_gene: TRBV6-5
abundance: NA
j_gene: TRBJ2-2
CDR3nt: TGTGCCAGCAGTTACGGGGCCAACACCGGGGAGCTGTTTTTT
CDR3aa: CASSYGANTGELFF

d_gene: NA
v_gene: TRBV27
abundance: NA
j_gene: TRBJ1-2
CDR3nt: TGTGCCAGCAGTTCAACAGGGAGCCCGGGGTATGGCTACACCTTC
CDR3aa: CASSSTGSPGYGYTF

d_gene: NA
v_gene: TRBV2
abundance: NA
j_gene: TRBJ2-1
CDR3nt: TGTGCCAGCAGTGAAGGTTGGGCGTATGAGCAGTTCTTC
CDR3aa: CASSEGWAYEQFF

d_gene: TRBD1
v_gene: TRBV5-1
abundance: NA
j_gene: TRBJ2-1
CDR3nt: TGCGCCAGCGGGGACAGGGTAGGTAATGAGCAGTTCTTC
CDR3aa: CASGDRVGNEQFF

d_gene: TRBD1
v_gene: TRBV27
abundance: NA
j_gene: TRBJ1-2
CDR3nt: TGTGCCAGCAGTTTCTGGACAGGGGGTGAGAACTATGGCTACACCTTC
CDR3aa: CASSFWTGGENYGYTF

d_gene: TRBD2
v_gene: TRBV5-1
abundance: NA
j_gene: TRBJ2-3
CDR3nt: TGCGCCAGCAGCTCCGGAGTAGTCGGGGGGGCAGGCTGGGATACGCAGTATTTT
CDR3aa: CASSSGVVGGAGWDTQYF

d_gene: NA
v_gene: TRBV19
abundance: NA
j_gene: TRBJ1-2
CDR3nt: TGTGCCAGTAGTCCTATTGCGGGCTATGGCTACACCTTC
CDR3aa: CASSPIAGYGYTF

d_gene: NA
v_gene: TRBV12-5
abundance: NA
j_gene: TRBJ2-1
CDR3nt: TGTGCTAGTGGTTTGGGGGTCAGGGGCGGGAGCTACAATGAGCAGTTCTTC
CDR3aa: CASGLGVRGGSYNEQFF

d_gene: NA
v_gene: TRBV19
abundance: NA
j_gene: TRBJ1-5
CDR3nt: TGTGCCAGTAGTACTCGGACAAGTCGTCAGCCCCAGCATTTT
CDR3aa: CASSTRTSRQPQHF

d_gene: NA
v_gene: TRBV6-5
abundance: NA
j_gene: TRBJ1-1
CDR3nt: TGTGCCAGCAGCCTGGGGGGGGGTAACACTGAAGCTTTCTTT
CDR3aa: CASSLGGGNTEAFF

d_gene: TRBD2
v_gene: TRBV12-5
abundance: NA
j_gene: TRBJ2-1
CDR3nt: TGTGCTAGTGGGGGACTAGCGGGAGTGACTGAGCAGTTCTTC
CDR3aa: CASGGLAGVTEQFF

d_gene: TRBD1
v_gene: TRBV5-5
abundance: NA
j_gene: TRBJ1-4
CDR3nt: TGTGCCAGCAGCCAAAGACAGGGGGATAATGAAAAACTGTTTTTT
CDR3aa: CASSQRQGDNEKLFF

d_gene: NA
v_gene: TRBV21-1
abundance: NA
j_gene: TRBJ2-1
CDR3nt: TGTGCCAGCGCTCGGGACAGGGGAGTGGATGAGCAGTTCTTC
CDR3aa: CASARDRGVDEQFF

d_gene: NA
v_gene: TRBV5-4
abundance: NA
j_gene: TRBJ2-1
CDR3nt: TGTGCCAGCAGCTTGGGCGCTTCCCTGGGCGACAATGAGCAGTTCTTC
CDR3aa: CASSLGASLGDNEQFF

d_gene: TRBD1
v_gene: TRBV6-5
abundance: NA
j_gene: TRBJ2-1
CDR3nt: TGTGCCAGCAGTACCGGGACAGACGAGCAGTTCTTC
CDR3aa: CASSTGTDEQFF

d_gene: TRBD2
v_gene: TRBV27
abundance: NA
j_gene: TRBJ2-1
CDR3nt: TGTGCCAGCAAGTCATCGTCCGGCGGGAGAGACTACAATGAGCAGTTCTTC
CDR3aa: CASKSSSGGRDYNEQFF